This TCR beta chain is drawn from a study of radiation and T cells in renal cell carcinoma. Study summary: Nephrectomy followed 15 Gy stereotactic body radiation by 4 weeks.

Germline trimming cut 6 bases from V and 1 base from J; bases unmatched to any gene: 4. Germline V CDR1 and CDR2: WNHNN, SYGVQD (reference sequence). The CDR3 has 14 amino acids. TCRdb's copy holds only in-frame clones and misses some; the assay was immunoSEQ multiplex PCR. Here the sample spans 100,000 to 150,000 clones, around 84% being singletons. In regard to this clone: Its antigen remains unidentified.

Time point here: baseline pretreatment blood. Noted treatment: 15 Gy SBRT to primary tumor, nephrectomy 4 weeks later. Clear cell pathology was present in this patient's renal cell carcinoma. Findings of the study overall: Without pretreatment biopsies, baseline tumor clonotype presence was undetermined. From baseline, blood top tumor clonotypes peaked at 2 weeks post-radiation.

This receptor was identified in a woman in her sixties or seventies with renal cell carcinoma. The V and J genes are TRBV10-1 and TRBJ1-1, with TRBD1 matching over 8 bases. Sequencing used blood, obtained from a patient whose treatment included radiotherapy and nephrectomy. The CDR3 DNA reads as TGCGCCAGCAGCGGAGGGACAGGGAACACTGAAGCTTTCTTT. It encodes CASSGGTGNTEAFF.